This T cell receptor beta chain appears in the sequencing data of a study of blood T cells in healthy people across ages. At least 5 micrograms of total RNA were extracted per sample. The use of a sample-barcoded 5' primer and a J-beta primer mix characterized a second PCR of 7 to 11 cycles. A tag from a template-switch adaptor with 12 random nucleotides marked each cDNA molecule. Each CDR3 protein gets one entry after TCRdb re-called the 5' RACE reads with MiXCR. The data contain roughly 2 million distinct CDR3 sequences, 49% of them singletons. This CDR3 comprises 17 residues. The sequence was obtained from a woman aged 35 to 49 in good health. This chain joins TRBV21-1 and TRBJ2-6; TRBD1, the D gene given by the table, was not confirmed from the DNA. TRBV21-1 is a pseudogene. Input material: blood. The CDR3 sequence: CASSSRQSLSGANVLTF. As DNA, the CDR3 is TGTGCCAGCAGCTCCCGACAGAGCCTCTCTGGGGCCAACGTCCTGACTTTC.